A selection of T cell receptor beta chains follows, all from one sample in a study of blood T cells in healthy people across ages. A single record per CDR3 protein comes from TCRdb applying MiXCR to the 5' RACE reads. The sample yields about 400,000 distinct CDR3 sequences, 52% seen once. The material sequenced was blood. These receptors were obtained from a man aged 60-69 years in good health. Each CDR3 is given with its conserved first and last residue. Each record gives: V gene, J gene, CDR3 protein.

>TRBV20-1|TRBJ2-7
CSAVLGRANYGQYF
>TRBV2|TRBJ2-7
CASSGGGLAVRDEQYF
>TRBV28|TRBJ1-2
CASIPLRAPYYGYTF
>TRBV20-1|TRBJ1-6
CSALGQGANSPLHF
>TRBV3-1|TRBJ2-5
CASSQEGSPEETQYF
>TRBV7-2|TRBJ2-1
CASSYRKGGNNEQFF
>TRBV6-5|TRBJ1-1
CASSPGGRNTEAFF
>TRBV10-3|TRBJ2-3
CAASSGASTDTQYF
>TRBV7-3|-
CASSLTPSVGEQYF
>TRBV12-3/TRBV12-4|TRBJ2-7
CASSTGLARSANEQYF
>TRBV5-1|TRBJ2-3
CASSHGLAGGPASDTQYF
>TRBV5-6|TRBJ1-2
CASSPPRGERGYTF
>TRBV20-1|TRBJ1-2
CSARDRTGDYGYTF
>TRBV7-2|TRBJ2-5
CASSLGGRSLGETQYF
>TRBV29-1|TRBJ1-1
CSTKSQLGIGAFF
>TRBV20-1|TRBJ2-7
CSAPRLAGDYEQYF
>TRBV5-1|TRBJ2-3
CASSPRQGVPDTQYF
>TRBV4-3|TRBJ2-3
CASSQDGHTDTQYF
>TRBV24-1|TRBJ2-2
CATYDPGQNTGELFF
>TRBV13|TRBJ1-2
CASSLGTLNYGYTF
>TRBV29-1|TRBJ2-3
CSVVKGSLSTDTQYF
>TRBV12-3/TRBV12-4|TRBJ2-4
CASSPRDKGDIQYF
>TRBV2|TRBJ1-6
CASSEAQTRGSPLHF
>TRBV20-1|TRBJ2-3
CSARDSRGPTDTQYF
>TRBV7-9|TRBJ1-6
CASSYSENSPLHF
>TRBV14|TRBJ1-2
CASSQAWDGGYGYTF
>TRBV3-1|TRBJ1-2
CASSQGGQGDYGYTF
>TRBV5-1|TRBJ1-1
CASSAQGMERGAFF
>TRBV3-1|TRBJ2-3
CASSQGGPTDTQYF
>TRBV20-1|TRBJ2-6
CSAPKTGANVLTF
>TRBV7-2|TRBJ2-1
CASSPSDVIEQFF
>TRBV20-1|TRBJ1-6
CSALFRADYNSPLHF
>TRBV27|TRBJ2-7
CASSFYLGEQYF
>TRBV15|-
CATSRAGLDVDEQYF
>TRBV11-2|TRBJ2-3
CASRTILGSWGDISPTDTQYF
>TRBV6-5|TRBJ2-7
CASSYSGTLTYEQYF
>TRBV7-9|TRBJ1-4
CASSLVLGLDEKLFF
>TRBV20-1|TRBJ2-3
CSADGAPGTDTQYF
>TRBV20-1|TRBJ1-2
CSARARGPEGYTF
>TRBV18|TRBJ2-1
CASSPPLSGGIYNEQFF
>TRBV9|TRBJ2-1
CASSRDRNEQFF
>TRBV20-1|TRBJ2-7
CSARDTGLAGKEQYF
>TRBV7-9|TRBJ2-7
CASSQGTGRSYEQYF
>TRBV3-1|TRBJ1-2
CASSLLDGGYTF
>TRBV7-2|TRBJ1-2
CASSDTGQGYTF
>TRBV2|TRBJ1-6
CASSVSGQMVNSPLHF
>TRBV14|TRBJ1-1
CASSQVAVTEAFF
>TRBV6-2/TRBV6-3|TRBJ2-7
CASTLPGTMHYEQYF
>TRBV7-2|TRBJ2-5
CASSSSGGAGETQYF
>TRBV19|TRBJ2-3
CASSDRTSDTQYF